Presented here are 21 T cell receptor beta chains from one specimen sequenced in a study of graft-versus-host responses after intestinal transplantation. Their cognate antigens are unknown. TCRdb's copy holds only in-frame clones and misses some; the assay was immunoSEQ multiplex PCR. The table includes under 95,000 clones, approximately 82% detected once. This material consisted of unstimulated CD4+ T cells sorted from spleen or lymph node cells, taken before intestinal transplant. The source is a human donor who received an intestinal transplant.

This clone was counted once. The chain is built from TRBV9 and TRBJ2-2, with D possibly TRBD1 on 6 matching bases. Trimming took off 4 bases at V and 3 bases at J, with 7 bases between the two ends. CDR3 size: 13 residues. Germline loops: CDR1 SGDLS, CDR2 YYNGEE. The CDR3 loop is CASSKGDTGELFF. The CDR3 DNA is TGTGCCAGCAGCAAGGGGGACACCGGGGAGCTGTTTTTT.

This chain links TRBV19 with TRBJ2-3; the match to TRBD1 covers 9 bases. This CDR3 is built from 14 residues. The trim removed 6 bases at V and 3 bases at J, leaving 4 bases unmatched. CDR1 LNHDA and CDR2 SQIVND come from the germline V gene (reference sequence). The CDR3 reads CASRDRGKTDTQYF. The CDR3, as DNA: TGTGCCAGTAGGGACAGGGGTAAGACAGATACGCAGTATTTT.

J is TRBJ2-7 and V is TRBV7-9; D possibly corresponds to TRBD1 (5 bases). Trimming removed 5 bases from V and 4 bases from J, with 9 bases in between. Germline loops: CDR1 SEHNR, CDR2 FQNEAQ (reference sequence). The CDR3 is 12 amino acids. The CDR3 DNA reads TGTGCCAGCAGCACCCAGGGTTACGAGCAGTACTTC. Translation: CASSTQGYEQYF.

V gene TRBV28 combines with J gene TRBJ1-1; D uncertain. This CDR3 is built from 15 residues. The germline CDR1 and CDR2 sequences are MDHEN and SYDVKM. With 3 bases removed from V and 5 bases from J, the gap between germline ends came to 16 bases. CDR3 region: CASSLPRVRRTEAFF. The CDR3 DNA reads as TGTGCCAGCAGTTTGCCTAGGGTAAGGAGGACTGAAGCTTTCTTT.

The chain is built from TRBV19 and TRBJ2-7, with 8 nucleotides matching TRBD1. CDR1 is LNHDA and CDR2 is SQIVND in the germline V gene (reference sequence). The CDR3 length is 13 residues. V trimming: 3 bases; J trimming: 5 bases; junction bases outside the gene matches: 3. The CDR3 DNA sequence: TGTGCCAGTAGTATGGACAGGGTCGACGAGCAGTACTTC. Translation gives CASSMDRVDEQYF.

The chain recombines TRBV9 with TRBJ2-1, with D perhaps matching TRBD2 (6 bases). The V end was cut by 3 bases, the J end by 1 base, with 11 bases between. The CDR3 covers 15 residues. The V gene's germline CDR1 is SGDLS and CDR2 YYNGEE. For the CDR3, the DNA is TGTGCCAGCAGCGGGGGGACTCCATCCTACAATGAGCAGTTCTTC. Its translation is CASSGGTPSYNEQFF.

CDR3 nucleotides: TGTGCCAGCAGTGAGGGGCCGCCTAATGAAAAACTGTTTTTT. It specifies CASSEGPPNEKLFF. This sequence joins TRBV6-1 and TRBJ1-4; tentative D call: TRBD1 (5 bases). CDR1 MNHNS and CDR2 SASEGT come from the germline V gene. This CDR3 has 14 residues. With 3 bases removed from V and 3 bases from J, the gap between germline ends came to 8 bases.

The chain is built from TRBV21-1 and TRBJ2-7; the table's D call TRBD2 went unverified against the DNA. TRBV21-1 is a pseudogene segment. CDR3 size: 15 residues. The CDR3, as DNA: TGTGCCAGCAGGTCGGGGGTCCCCTCGGCTGGGGAGCAGTACTTC. Residues: CASRSGVPSAGEQYF.

The chain is built from TRBV30 and TRBJ1-4, with 7 bases aligning to TRBD1. CDR3 length: 13 residues. Germline V gene data show CDR1 as GTSNPN and CDR2 as SVGIG (reference sequence). Losses at the gene ends were 5 bases for V and 4 bases for J; bases not matched to a gene: 4. The CDR3 loop reads CAWAQGSNEKLFF. CDR3 coding DNA: TGTGCCTGGGCACAGGGGAGTAATGAAAAACTGTTTTTT.

The chain joins TRBV27 to TRBJ1-2, with D perhaps TRBD1 (5 bases). This CDR3 spans 13 amino acids. Germline CDR1 reads MNHEY; CDR2 reads SMNVEV (reference sequence). V was clipped by 2 bases and J by 2 bases, with 6 bases between them. As DNA, the CDR3 is TGTGCCAGCAGTTTAGACAGAAACTATGGCTACACCTTC. It translates to CASSLDRNYGYTF.

The V and J genes are TRBV5-5 and TRBJ1-1; unclear D gene. The CDR3 runs 18 residues. CDR1 and CDR2 (germline): SGHKS, YYEKEE (reference sequence). V shed 1 base and J shed 3 bases, with 22 bases lying between them. The CDR3: CASSLTRSEGSRYTEAFF. The CDR3 region has the DNA TGTGCCAGCAGCTTGACACGATCCGAGGGCAGCAGATACACTGAAGCTTTCTTT. Filled out from reference TRBV5-5 and TRBJ1-1, the complete variable domain reads DAGVTQSPTHLIKTRGQQVTLRCSPISGHKSVSWYQQVLGQGPQFIFQYYEKEERGRGNFPDRFSARQFPNYSSELNVNALLLGDSALYLCASSLTRSEGSRYTEAFFGQGTRLTVV.

The rearrangement links TRBV19 to TRBJ2-2; no reliable D call. CDR3 size: 13 residues. Germline CDR1 LNHDA, CDR2 SQIVND (reference sequence). Trimming removed 3 bases at V and 4 bases at J, with 6 bases between. The chain's CDR3 is CASSIEVTGELFF. The CDR3 nucleotides read TGTGCCAGTAGTATCGAGGTCACCGGGGAGCTGTTTTTT.

The chain combines TRBV5-4 with TRBJ2-1; tentative D call: TRBD2 (6 bases). V lost 0 bases and J lost 3, with 10 bases in between. CDR3 length equals 15 residues. CDR1 is SGHNT and CDR2 is YYREEE in the germline V gene (reference sequence). As DNA, the CDR3 is TGTGCCAGCAGCTTGGCCGGGCGGGGCTACAATGAGCAGTTCTTC. This sequence encodes CASSLAGRGYNEQFF.

The chain links TRBV4-2 to TRBJ2-7, with 8 bases identical to TRBD2. This CDR3 region has 15 residues. V trimming: 2 bases; J trimming: 6 bases; junction bases outside the gene matches: 9. Germline V lookup: CDR1 LGHNA, CDR2 YNFKEQ. CDR3 in amino acids: CASSQSTSGLFEQYF. Written as DNA, the CDR3 is TGTGCCAGCAGCCAATCTACTAGCGGCCTCTTCGAGCAGTACTTC.

This clone was picked up a small number of times. The chain has TRBV19 and TRBJ1-5; unclear D gene. Germline values: CDR1 LNHDA, CDR2 SQIVND (reference sequence). V lost 5 bases to trimming and J lost 4 bases, with 18 bases between them. CDR3 length: 16 residues. Written as DNA, the CDR3 is TGTGCCAGTAGTTACTACGAGGCCACGAGGAATCAGCCCCAGCATTTT. Amino acids: CASSYYEATRNQPQHF.

J is TRBJ2-3 and V is TRBV28; 14 positions agree with TRBD2. Per germline, CDR1 MDHEN and CDR2 SYDVKM. The CDR3 length is 17 residues. V was pared by 5 bases and J by 8 bases, with 12 bases of the junction left unmatched. Written as DNA, the CDR3 is TGTGCCAGCAGTCCACCGATACCGGGACTAGCGGGGGCTACGCAGTATTTT. It yields the protein CASSPPIPGLAGATQYF.

The chain couples TRBV6-5 to TRBJ2-2; D possibly corresponds to TRBD2 (5 bases). The CDR3 totals 14 residues. Between the trimmed V and J ends, which lost 6 bases and 2 bases, there was a span of 10 bases. Germline V gene lookup returns CDR1 MNHEY and CDR2 SVGAGI. The CDR3 loop is CASRGRLNTGELFF. In nucleotides, the CDR3 is TGTGCCAGCAGAGGGAGACTAAACACCGGGGAGCTGTTTTTT.

The rearrangement links TRBV6-1 to TRBJ2-7, with D perhaps TRBD2 (6 bases). The CDR3 spans 14 residues. Per the germline V gene, CDR1 is MNHNS and CDR2 is SASEGT. CDR3 sequence (DNA): TGTGCGCGGTATGGGGACTCAATGTTGTACGAGCAGTACTTC. Encoded protein: CARYGDSMLYEQYF.

The V and J genes are TRBV29-1 and TRBJ1-2; D call uncertain. V was cut by 3 bases and J by 8 bases, with 13 bases left in between. From germline, CDR1 is SQVTM and CDR2 ANQGSEA. This CDR3 contains 12 residues. CDR3 loop: CSVDPGVYGYTF. The CDR3 DNA sequence: TGCAGCGTTGACCCCGGGGTTTACGGCTACACCTTC.

The chain combines TRBV28 with TRBJ2-6; no reliable D call. This CDR3 is built from 17 residues. The V gene's germline CDR1 is MDHEN and CDR2 SYDVKM. Between the trimmed V and J ends, which lost 5 bases and 0 bases, there was a span of 14 bases. The CDR3 sequence is CASSPPLMSSGANVLTF. The CDR3 DNA reads as TGTGCCAGCAGTCCCCCTCTGATGAGCTCTGGGGCCAACGTCCTGACTTTC.

This chain joins TRBV28 and TRBJ2-3; TRBD1 agrees at 8 bases. The germline gives CDR1 MDHEN, CDR2 SYDVKM. V was clipped by 4 bases and J by 1 base; unmatched bases: 4. This CDR3 has 15 amino acids. CDR3 coding DNA: TGTGCCAGCAGTTCGACAGGGGTCGGCACAGATACGCAGTATTTT. It translates to CASSSTGVGTDTQYF.